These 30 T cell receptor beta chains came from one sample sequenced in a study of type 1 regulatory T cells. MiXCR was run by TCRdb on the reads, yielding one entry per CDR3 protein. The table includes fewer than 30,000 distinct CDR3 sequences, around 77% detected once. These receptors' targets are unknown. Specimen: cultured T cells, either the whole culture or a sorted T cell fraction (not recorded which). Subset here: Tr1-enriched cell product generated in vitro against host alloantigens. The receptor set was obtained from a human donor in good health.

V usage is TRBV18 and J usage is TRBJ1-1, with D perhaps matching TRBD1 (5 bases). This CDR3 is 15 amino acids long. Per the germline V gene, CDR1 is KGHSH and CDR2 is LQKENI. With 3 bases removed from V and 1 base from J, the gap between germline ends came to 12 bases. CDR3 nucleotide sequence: TGTGCCAGCTCACCGATCGGGACGGCGAACACTGAAGCTTTCTTT. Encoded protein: CASSPIGTANTEAFF.

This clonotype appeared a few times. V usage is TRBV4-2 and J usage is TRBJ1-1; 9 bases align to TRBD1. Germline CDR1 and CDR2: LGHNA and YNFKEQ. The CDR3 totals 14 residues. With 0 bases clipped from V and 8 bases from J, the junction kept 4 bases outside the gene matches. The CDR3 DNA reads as TGTGCCAGCAGCCAAGATGACAGGGGGGAGGAAGCTTTCTTT. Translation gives CASSQDDRGEEAFF.

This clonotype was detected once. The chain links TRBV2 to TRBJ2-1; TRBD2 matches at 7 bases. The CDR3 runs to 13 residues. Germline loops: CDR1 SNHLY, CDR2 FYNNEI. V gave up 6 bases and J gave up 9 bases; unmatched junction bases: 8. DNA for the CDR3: TGTGCCAGCAGACAAACTAGCGTGGGTGAGCAGTTCTTC. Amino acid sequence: CASRQTSVGEQFF. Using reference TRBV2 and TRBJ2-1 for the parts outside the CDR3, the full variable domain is EPEVTQTPSHQVTQMGQEVILRCVPISNHLYFYWYRQILGQKVEFLVSFYNNEISEKSEIFDDQFSVERPDGSNFTLKIRSTKLEDSAMYFCASRQTSVGEQFFGPGTRLTVL.

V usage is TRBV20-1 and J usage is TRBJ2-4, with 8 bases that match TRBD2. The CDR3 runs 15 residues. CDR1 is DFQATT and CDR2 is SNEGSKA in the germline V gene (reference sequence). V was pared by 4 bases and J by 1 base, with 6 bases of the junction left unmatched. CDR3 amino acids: CSATLAGRAKNIQYF. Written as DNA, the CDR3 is TGCAGTGCTACCCTAGCGGGCCGGGCCAAAAACATTCAGTACTTC.

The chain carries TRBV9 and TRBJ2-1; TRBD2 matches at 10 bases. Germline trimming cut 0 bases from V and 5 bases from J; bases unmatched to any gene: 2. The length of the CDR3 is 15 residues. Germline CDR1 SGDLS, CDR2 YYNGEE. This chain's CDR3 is CASSVGTSGNNEQFF. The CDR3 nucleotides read TGTGCCAGCAGCGTAGGGACTAGCGGCAACAATGAGCAGTTCTTC.

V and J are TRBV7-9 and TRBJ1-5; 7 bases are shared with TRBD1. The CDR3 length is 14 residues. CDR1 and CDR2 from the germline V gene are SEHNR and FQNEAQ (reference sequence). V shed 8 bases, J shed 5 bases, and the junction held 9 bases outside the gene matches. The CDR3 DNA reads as TGTGCCAGCGCCTTGGACAGGCTGGATCAGCCCCAGCATTTT. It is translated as CASALDRLDQPQHF. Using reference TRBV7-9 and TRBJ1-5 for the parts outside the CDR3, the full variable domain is DTGVSQNPRHKITKRGQNVTFRCDPISEHNRLYWYRQTLGQGPEFLTYFQNEAQLEKSRLLSDRFSAERPKGSFSTLEIQRTEQGDSAMYLCASALDRLDQPQHFGDGTRLSIL.

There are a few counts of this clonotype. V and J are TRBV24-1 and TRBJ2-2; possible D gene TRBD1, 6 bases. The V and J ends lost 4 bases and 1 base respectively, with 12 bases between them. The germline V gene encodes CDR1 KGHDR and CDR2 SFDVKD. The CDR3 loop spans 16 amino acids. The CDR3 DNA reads TGTGCCACCAGTGACTTTGGGACACTGAACACCGGGGAGCTGTTTTTT. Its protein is CATSDFGTLNTGELFF.

This CDR3 reads CASSSLQGPQPQHF. The CDR3 DNA sequence: TGCGCCAGCAGCTCCCTACAGGGTCCCCAGCCCCAGCATTTT. This chain connects TRBV5-1 to TRBJ1-5, with D possibly TRBD1 on 6 matching bases. The CDR3 is 14 amino acids. Between the trimmed V and J ends, which lost 3 bases and 7 bases, there was a span of 14 bases. Germline CDR1 reads SGHRS; CDR2 reads YFSETQ.

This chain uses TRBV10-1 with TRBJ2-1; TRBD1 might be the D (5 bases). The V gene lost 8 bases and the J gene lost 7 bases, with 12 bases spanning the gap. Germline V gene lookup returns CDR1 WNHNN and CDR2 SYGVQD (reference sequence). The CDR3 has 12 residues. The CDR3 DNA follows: TGCGCCAGCCTCGGCAGGGTTAATGAGCAGTTCTTC. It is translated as CASLGRVNEQFF.

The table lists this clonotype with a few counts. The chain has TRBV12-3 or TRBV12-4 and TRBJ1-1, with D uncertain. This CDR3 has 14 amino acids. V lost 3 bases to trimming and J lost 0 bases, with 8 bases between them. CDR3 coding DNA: TGTGCCAGCAGTTTTGGACGGCTGAACACTGAAGCTTTCTTT. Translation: CASSFGRLNTEAFF.

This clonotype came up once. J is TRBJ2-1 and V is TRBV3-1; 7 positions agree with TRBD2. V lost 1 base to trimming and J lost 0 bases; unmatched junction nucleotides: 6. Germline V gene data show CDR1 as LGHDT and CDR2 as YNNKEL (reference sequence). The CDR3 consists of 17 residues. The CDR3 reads CASSQGLGRVSYNEQFF. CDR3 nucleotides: TGTGCCAGCAGCCAAGGCTTGGGGAGGGTCTCCTACAATGAGCAGTTCTTC.

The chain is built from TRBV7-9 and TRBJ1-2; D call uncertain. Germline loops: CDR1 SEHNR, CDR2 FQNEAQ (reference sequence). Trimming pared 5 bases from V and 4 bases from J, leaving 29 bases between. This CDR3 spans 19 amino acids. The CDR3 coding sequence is TGTGCCAGCAGCCCCCGCGGTTCGCCCTCATGGGATGTGCGCTATGGCTACACCTTC. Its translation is CASSPRGSPSWDVRYGYTF. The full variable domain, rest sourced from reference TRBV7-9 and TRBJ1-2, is DTGVSQNPRHKITKRGQNVTFRCDPISEHNRLYWYRQTLGQGPEFLTYFQNEAQLEKSRLLSDRFSAERPKGSFSTLEIQRTEQGDSAMYLCASSPRGSPSWDVRYGYTFGSGTRLTVV.

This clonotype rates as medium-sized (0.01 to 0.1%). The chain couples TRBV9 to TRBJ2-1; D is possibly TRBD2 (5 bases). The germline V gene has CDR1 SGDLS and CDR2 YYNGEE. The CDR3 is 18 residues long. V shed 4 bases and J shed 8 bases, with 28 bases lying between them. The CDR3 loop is CASSPGALRGCSVDEQFF. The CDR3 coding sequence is TGTGCCAGCAGCCCGGGCGCGCTACGGGGTTGTTCCGTCGATGAGCAGTTCTTC.

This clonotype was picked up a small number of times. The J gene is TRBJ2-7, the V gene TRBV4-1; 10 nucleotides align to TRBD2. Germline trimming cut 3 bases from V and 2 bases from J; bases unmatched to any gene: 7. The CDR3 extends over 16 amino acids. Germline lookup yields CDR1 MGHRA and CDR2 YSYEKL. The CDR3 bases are TGCGCCAGCAGCCATCCTAGCGGGGGTCAAACCTACGAGCAGTACTTC. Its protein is CASSHPSGGQTYEQYF.

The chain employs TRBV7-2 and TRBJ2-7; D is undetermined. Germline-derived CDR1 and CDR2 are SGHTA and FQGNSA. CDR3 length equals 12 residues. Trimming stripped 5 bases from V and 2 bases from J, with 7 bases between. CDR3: CASSPQAYEQYF. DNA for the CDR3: TGTGCCAGCAGCCCTCAGGCCTACGAGCAGTACTTC.

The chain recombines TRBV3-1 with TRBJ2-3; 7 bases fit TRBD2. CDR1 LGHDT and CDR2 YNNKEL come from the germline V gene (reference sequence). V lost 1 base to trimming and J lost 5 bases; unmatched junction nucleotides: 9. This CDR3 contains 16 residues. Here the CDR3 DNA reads TGTGCCAGCAGCCAAGGTAGGCTAGCGGCCCTAGATACGCAGTATTTT. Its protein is CASSQGRLAALDTQYF.

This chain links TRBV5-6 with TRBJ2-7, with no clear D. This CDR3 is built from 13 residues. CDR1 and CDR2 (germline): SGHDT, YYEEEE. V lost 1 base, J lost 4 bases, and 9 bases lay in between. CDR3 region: CASSLRTEYEQYF. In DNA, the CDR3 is TGTGCCAGCAGCTTGAGAACGGAATACGAGCAGTACTTC.

The DNA for the CDR3 is TGCGCCAGCAGCTTCCCGGGACAGGGGACCCGGACTGAAGCTTTCTTT. Its translation is CASSFPGQGTRTEAFF. The J gene is TRBJ1-1, the V gene TRBV5-1; TRBD1 matches 10 bases. Germline assignment: CDR1 SGHRS and CDR2 YFSETQ. The CDR3 spans 16 residues. Losses at the gene ends were 2 bases for V and 5 bases for J; bases not matched to a gene: 9.

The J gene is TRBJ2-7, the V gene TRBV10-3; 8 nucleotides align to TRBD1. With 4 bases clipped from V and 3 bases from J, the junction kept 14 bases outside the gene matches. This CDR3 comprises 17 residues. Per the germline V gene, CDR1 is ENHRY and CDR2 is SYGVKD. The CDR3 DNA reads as TGTGCCATCAGTGGGAAACAGACAGGGGCCTCGAGCTACGAGCAGTACTTC. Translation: CAISGKQTGASSYEQYF.

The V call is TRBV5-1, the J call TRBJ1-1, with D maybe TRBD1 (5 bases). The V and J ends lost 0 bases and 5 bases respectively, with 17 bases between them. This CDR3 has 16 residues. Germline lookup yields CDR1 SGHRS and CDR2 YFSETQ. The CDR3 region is CASSLAGTRLRTEAFF. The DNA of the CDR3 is TGCGCCAGCAGCTTGGCGGGGACTCGGCTCCGGACTGAAGCTTTCTTT.

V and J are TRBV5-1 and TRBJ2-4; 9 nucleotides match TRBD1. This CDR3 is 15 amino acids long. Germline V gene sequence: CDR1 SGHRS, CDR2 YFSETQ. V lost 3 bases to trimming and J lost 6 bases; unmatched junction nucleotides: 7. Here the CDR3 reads CASSSYRGPRNIQYF. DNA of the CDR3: TGCGCCAGCAGCTCTTACAGGGGGCCGAGAAACATTCAGTACTTC.

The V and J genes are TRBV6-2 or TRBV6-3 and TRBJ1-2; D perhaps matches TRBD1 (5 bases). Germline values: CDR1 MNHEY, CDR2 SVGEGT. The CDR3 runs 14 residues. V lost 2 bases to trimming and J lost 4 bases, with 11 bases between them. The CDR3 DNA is TGTGCCAGCAGTTACAGCGGGGCCGCCTATGGCTACACCTTC. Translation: CASSYSGAAYGYTF.

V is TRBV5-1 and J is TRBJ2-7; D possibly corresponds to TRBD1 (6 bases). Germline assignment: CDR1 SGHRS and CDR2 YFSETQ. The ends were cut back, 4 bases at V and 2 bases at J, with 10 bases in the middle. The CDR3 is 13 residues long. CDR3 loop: CASSRDITYEQYF. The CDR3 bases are TGCGCCAGCAGCCGGGACATAACCTACGAGCAGTACTTC.

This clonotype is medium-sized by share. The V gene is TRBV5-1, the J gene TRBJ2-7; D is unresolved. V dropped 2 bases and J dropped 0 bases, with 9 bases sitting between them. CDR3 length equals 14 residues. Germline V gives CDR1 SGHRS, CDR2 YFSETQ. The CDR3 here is CASSFGGSSYEQYF. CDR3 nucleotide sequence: TGCGCCAGCAGCTTTGGTGGGTCCTCCTACGAGCAGTACTTC.

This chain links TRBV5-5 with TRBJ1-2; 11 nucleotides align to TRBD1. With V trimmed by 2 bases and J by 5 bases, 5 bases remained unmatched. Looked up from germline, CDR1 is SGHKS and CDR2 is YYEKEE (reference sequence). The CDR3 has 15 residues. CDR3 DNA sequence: TGTGCCAGCAGCTTCCCGGGACAGGGGGTTTATGGCTACACCTTC. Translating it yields CASSFPGQGVYGYTF.

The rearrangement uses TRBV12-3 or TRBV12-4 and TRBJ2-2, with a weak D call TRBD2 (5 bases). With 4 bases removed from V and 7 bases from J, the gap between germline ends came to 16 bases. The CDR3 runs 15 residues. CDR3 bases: TGTGCCAGCAGTTCCGGGGTGAGGGCCGGCGGGGAGCTGTTTTTT. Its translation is CASSSGVRAGGELFF.

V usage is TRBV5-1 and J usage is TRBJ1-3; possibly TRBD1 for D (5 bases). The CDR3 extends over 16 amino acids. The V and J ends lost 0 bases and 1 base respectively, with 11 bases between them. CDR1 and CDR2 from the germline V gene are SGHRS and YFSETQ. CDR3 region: CASSLEAGGSGNTIYF. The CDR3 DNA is TGCGCCAGCAGCTTGGAAGCTGGGGGTTCTGGAAACACCATATATTTT.

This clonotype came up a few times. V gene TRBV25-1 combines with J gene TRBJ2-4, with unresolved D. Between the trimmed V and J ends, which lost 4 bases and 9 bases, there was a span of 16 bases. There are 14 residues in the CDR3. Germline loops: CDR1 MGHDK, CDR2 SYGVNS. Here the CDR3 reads CASSAMDEVAIQYF. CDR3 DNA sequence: TGTGCCAGCAGTGCCATGGACGAGGTGGCCATTCAGTACTTC.

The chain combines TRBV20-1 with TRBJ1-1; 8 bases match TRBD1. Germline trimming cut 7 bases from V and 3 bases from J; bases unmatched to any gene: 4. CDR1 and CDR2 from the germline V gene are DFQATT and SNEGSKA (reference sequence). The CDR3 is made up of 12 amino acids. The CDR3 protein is CSGDRGDTEAFF. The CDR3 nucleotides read TGCAGTGGAGACAGGGGAGACACTGAAGCTTTCTTT.

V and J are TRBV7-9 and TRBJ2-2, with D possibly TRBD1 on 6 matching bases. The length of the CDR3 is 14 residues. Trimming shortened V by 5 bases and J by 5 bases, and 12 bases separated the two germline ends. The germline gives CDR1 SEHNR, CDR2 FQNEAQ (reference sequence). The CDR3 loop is CASSLQGWTGELFF. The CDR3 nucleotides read TGTGCCAGCAGCCTACAGGGCTGGACCGGGGAGCTGTTTTTT.